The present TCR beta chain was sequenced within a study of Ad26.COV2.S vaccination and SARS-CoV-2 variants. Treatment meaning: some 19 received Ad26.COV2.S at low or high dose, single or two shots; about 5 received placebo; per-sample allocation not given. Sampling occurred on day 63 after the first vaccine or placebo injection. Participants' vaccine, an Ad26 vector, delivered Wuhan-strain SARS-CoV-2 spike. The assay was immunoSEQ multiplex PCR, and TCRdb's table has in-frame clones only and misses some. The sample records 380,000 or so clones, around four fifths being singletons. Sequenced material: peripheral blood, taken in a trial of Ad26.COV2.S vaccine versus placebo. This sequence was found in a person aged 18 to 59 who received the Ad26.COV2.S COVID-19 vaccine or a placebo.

The DNA for the CDR3 is TGCGCCAGCAGCCAAAAACGGGGGGCTGATACGCAGTATTTT. Residues: CASSQKRGADTQYF. The chain employs TRBV4-1 and TRBJ2-3, with a possible D match to TRBD2 (7 bases). Germline-derived CDR1 and CDR2 are MGHRA and YSYEKL. Trimming cost V 2 bases and J 6 bases, with 12 bases left between them. This CDR3 contains 14 residues.